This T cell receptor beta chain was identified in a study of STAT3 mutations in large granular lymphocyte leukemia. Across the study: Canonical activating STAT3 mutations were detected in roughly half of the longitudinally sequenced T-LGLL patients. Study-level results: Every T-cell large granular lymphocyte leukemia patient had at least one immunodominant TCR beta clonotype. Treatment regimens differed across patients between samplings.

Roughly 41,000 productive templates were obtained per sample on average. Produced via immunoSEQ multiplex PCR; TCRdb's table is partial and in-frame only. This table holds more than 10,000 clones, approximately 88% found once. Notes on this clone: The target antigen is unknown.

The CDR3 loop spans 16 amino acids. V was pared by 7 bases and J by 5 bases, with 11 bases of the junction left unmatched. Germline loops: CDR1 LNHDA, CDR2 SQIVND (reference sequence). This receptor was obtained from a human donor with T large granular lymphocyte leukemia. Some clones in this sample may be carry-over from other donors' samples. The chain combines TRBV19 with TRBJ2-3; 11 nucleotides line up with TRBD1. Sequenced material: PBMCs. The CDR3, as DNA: TGTGCCAGTACCTCCTCCGGGACAGGGGGGAGAGATACGCAGTATTTT. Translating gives CASTSSGTGGRDTQYF.